What follows are 19 T cell receptor beta chains derived from one specimen sequenced in a study of radiotherapy plus CTLA-4 blockade in lung cancer. The data were produced by immunoSEQ multiplex PCR, yet TCRdb's version contains in-frame clones alone and is incomplete. This sample has roughly 90,000 clones; roughly 85% occur once, and the top ten carry about a quarter. The sequencing used peripheral blood, collected from a patient treated with radiotherapy plus ipilimumab. All receptors derive from a human donor with non-small cell lung cancer that progressed on radiotherapy plus ipilimumab.

The rearrangement uses TRBV5-1 and TRBJ1-2, with a weak D call TRBD1 (5 bases). CDR1 and CDR2 from the germline V gene are SGHRS and YFSETQ. This CDR3 is 14 amino acids long. V was clipped by 5 bases and J by 3 bases, with 14 bases between them. The CDR3 sequence: CASRPGTGDYGYTF. As DNA, the CDR3 is TGCGCCAGCAGACCCGGGACGGGGGACTATGGCTACACCTTC. The entire variable domain, with the rest obtained from reference TRBV5-1 and TRBJ1-2, is as follows: KAGVTQTPRYLIKTRGQQVTLSCSPISGHRSVSWYQQTPGQGLQFLFEYFSETQRNKGNFPGRFSGRQFSNSRSEMNVSTLELGDSALYLCASRPGTGDYGYTFGSGTRLTVV.

V gene TRBV29-1 combines with J gene TRBJ1-1, with a possible D match to TRBD1 (6 bases). Germline V gene data show CDR1 as SQVTM and CDR2 as ANQGSEA. The CDR3 contains 15 residues. Trimming took off 4 bases at V and 0 bases at J, with 15 bases between the two ends. CDR3 DNA sequence: TGCAGCGTTGGAGGGGATACAGGGTTGAACACTGAAGCTTTCTTT. It codes for CSVGGDTGLNTEAFF.

This chain joins TRBV19 and TRBJ2-5; D tentatively fits TRBD1 or TRBD2 (5 bases each). Germline V gene lookup returns CDR1 LNHDA and CDR2 SQIVND (reference sequence). The CDR3 length is 14 residues. V shed 4 bases and J shed 5 bases, with 14 bases lying between them. CDR3 in amino acids: CASSSPTWGETQYF. The CDR3 DNA sequence: TGTGCCAGTAGTAGTCCCACCTGGGGGGAGACCCAGTACTTC.

The chain combines TRBV5-1 with TRBJ1-2, with D unclear. Trimming took off 4 bases at V and 4 bases at J, with 14 bases between the two ends. From germline, CDR1 is SGHRS and CDR2 YFSETQ. This CDR3 region has 14 residues. Here the CDR3 reads CASSPTLDTYGYTF. The DNA of the CDR3 is TGCGCCAGCAGCCCAACCCTTGACACCTATGGCTACACCTTC.

The V and J genes are TRBV6-5 and TRBJ2-7; D is unclear. V lost 6 bases and J lost 4, with 7 bases in between. The CDR3 spans 11 residues. The V gene's germline CDR1 is MNHEY and CDR2 SVGAGI. DNA of the CDR3: TGTGCCAGCAGAGATTCATACGAGCAGTACTTC. Its translation is CASRDSYEQYF.

There are a few counts of this clone. The V gene is TRBV27, the J gene TRBJ2-5; the match to TRBD2 covers 7 bases. This CDR3 is built from 15 residues. Germline CDR1 and CDR2: MNHEY and SMNVEV (reference sequence). The trim removed 5 bases at V and 5 bases at J, leaving 11 bases unmatched. DNA of the CDR3: TGTGCCAGCAGTCACGGAGCGGGACTTAGTGAGACCCAGTACTTC. Translating gives CASSHGAGLSETQYF.

V gene TRBV5-1 combines with J gene TRBJ2-2; the D gene is possibly TRBD2 (6 bases). Trimming left V 4 bases short and J 1 base short, with 11 bases between. This CDR3 is built from 15 residues. Germline V gene lookup returns CDR1 SGHRS and CDR2 YFSETQ. CDR3 DNA sequence: TGCGCCAGCAGCCCCTCTAGCGAGAACACCGGGGAGCTGTTTTTT. Protein product: CASSPSSENTGELFF.

The chain combines TRBV11-2 with TRBJ2-5; D is unclear. V was trimmed by 1 base and J by 1 base, leaving 7 bases between them. The CDR3 spans 14 residues. Germline loops: CDR1 SGHAT, CDR2 FQNNGV. The CDR3 region has the DNA TGTGCCAGCAGCTTAGGCGCACTCCAAGAGACCCAGTACTTC. Protein sequence: CASSLGALQETQYF. Full variable domain (remainder filled in from reference TRBV11-2 and TRBJ2-5): EAGVAQSPRYKIIEKRQSVAFWCNPISGHATLYWYQQILGQGPKLLIQFQNNGVVDDSQLPKDRFSAERLKGVDSTLKIQPAKLEDSAVYLCASSLGALQETQYFGPGTRLLVL.

The rearrangement links TRBV5-8 to TRBJ1-4; D gene unclear. Germline loops: CDR1 SGHTS, CDR2 YDEGEE. This CDR3 region has 12 residues. Trimming removed 0 bases from V and 7 bases from J, with 4 bases in between. This CDR3 reads CASSLDGEKLFF. CDR3 coding DNA: TGTGCCAGCAGCTTGGACGGTGAAAAACTGTTTTTT.

J is TRBJ2-2 and V is TRBV4-1, with D possibly matching TRBD1 (6 bases). Per the germline V gene, CDR1 is MGHRA and CDR2 is YSYEKL. This CDR3 has 14 residues. The V and J ends lost 1 base and 6 bases respectively, with 9 bases between them. The CDR3 DNA is TGCGCCAGCAGCCAAGGAAGACAGGCCGGGGAGCTGTTTTTT. Its translation: CASSQGRQAGELFF.

This clone was observed a handful of times. The chain employs TRBV4-1 and TRBJ2-7; 8 positions match TRBD1. The CDR3 consists of 14 residues. In germline, CDR1 is MGHRA, CDR2 YSYEKL. The ends lost 3 bases at V and 4 bases at J; junction bases unmatched: 5. The CDR3 is CASSQRTGQYEQYF. DNA for the CDR3: TGCGCCAGCAGCCAGCGGACAGGGCAGTACGAGCAGTACTTC.

The chain joins TRBV29-1 to TRBJ2-2, with D possibly matching TRBD2 (8 bases). Germline CDR1 and CDR2: SQVTM and ANQGSEA. The CDR3 runs to 18 residues. CDR3: CLPIRGTENSGMSGELFF. The CDR3 DNA reads TGCCTGCCGATTCGAGGGACAGAGAATAGCGGGATGTCCGGGGAGCTGTTTTTT.

The rearrangement links TRBV5-6 to TRBJ1-3, with D unresolved. Germline V CDR1 and CDR2: SGHDT, YYEEEE. V gave up 1 base and J gave up 4 bases, with 9 bases separating them. This CDR3 is 14 amino acids long. The CDR3: CASSLRMGGNTIYF. CDR3 coding DNA: TGTGCCAGCAGCTTGAGGATGGGGGGAAACACCATATATTTT.

This clone appeared a few times. CDR3 residues: CASSTVGPAQYF. The CDR3 coding sequence is TGTGCCAGCAGTACAGTAGGGCCAGCCCAGTACTTC. The chain links TRBV6-1 to TRBJ2-5; no firm D call. The germline CDR1 and CDR2 sequences are MNHNS and SASEGT. The germline V and J ends were trimmed by 5 bases and 9 bases, with 13 bases remaining between them. The CDR3 totals 12 residues.

The rearrangement uses TRBV11-2 and TRBJ1-3; a possible D gene is TRBD1 (5 bases). CDR1 and CDR2 from the germline V gene are SGHAT and FQNNGV. The CDR3 runs to 17 residues. Between the trimmed V and J ends, which lost 4 bases and 2 bases, there was a span of 18 bases. The chain's CDR3 is CASSWGPRGKAGNTIYF. CDR3 coding DNA: TGTGCCAGCAGCTGGGGACCCCGGGGCAAGGCTGGAAACACCATATATTTT.

This chain joins TRBV19 and TRBJ2-1; 13 nucleotides agree with TRBD2. Germline trimming cut 7 bases from V and 7 bases from J; bases unmatched to any gene: 4. This CDR3 region has 14 residues. Germline CDR1 LNHDA, CDR2 SQIVND (reference sequence). The CDR3 DNA is TGTGCCAGTAATGGACTAGCGGGAGCTAATGAGCAGTTCTTC. Translation: CASNGLAGANEQFF.

This rearrangement joins TRBV5-1 to TRBJ1-1; a possible D gene is TRBD1 (5 bases). The germline CDR1 and CDR2 sequences are SGHRS and YFSETQ. Trimming cost V 5 bases and J 1 base, with 9 bases left between them. The length of the CDR3 is 13 residues. The CDR3 bases are TGCGCCAGCAGATTAGACAGGAACACTGAAGCTTTCTTT. It codes for CASRLDRNTEAFF.

The CDR3 is CAWSVRDRGQATNEKLFF. Here the CDR3 DNA reads TGTGCCTGGAGTGTACGGGACAGGGGACAAGCAACTAATGAAAAACTGTTTTTT. The J gene is TRBJ1-4, the V gene TRBV30; 10 nucleotides agree with TRBD1. The CDR3 contains 18 residues. Trimming at V came to 0 bases and at J to 0 bases, leaving 7 bases not matched to a gene. Germline-derived CDR1 and CDR2 are GTSNPN and SVGIG (reference sequence). Looking up the rest from reference TRBV30 and TRBJ1-4 gives the full variable domain: SQTIHQWPATLVQPVGSPLSLECTVEGTSNPNLYWYRQAAGRGLQLLFYSVGIGQISSEVPQNLSASRPQDRQFILSSKKLLLSDSGFYLCAWSVRDRGQATNEKLFFGSGTQLSVL.

The chain links TRBV12-2 to TRBJ2-1; the D call TRBD2 from the table was never checked on the DNA. TRBV12-2 is designated a pseudogene. CDR3 length: 18 residues. CDR3 loop: CASRLGASGSGSENEQFF. DNA of the CDR3: TGTGCAAGTCGCTTAGGGGCCTCTGGGAGCGGGAGTGAGAATGAGCAGTTCTTC.